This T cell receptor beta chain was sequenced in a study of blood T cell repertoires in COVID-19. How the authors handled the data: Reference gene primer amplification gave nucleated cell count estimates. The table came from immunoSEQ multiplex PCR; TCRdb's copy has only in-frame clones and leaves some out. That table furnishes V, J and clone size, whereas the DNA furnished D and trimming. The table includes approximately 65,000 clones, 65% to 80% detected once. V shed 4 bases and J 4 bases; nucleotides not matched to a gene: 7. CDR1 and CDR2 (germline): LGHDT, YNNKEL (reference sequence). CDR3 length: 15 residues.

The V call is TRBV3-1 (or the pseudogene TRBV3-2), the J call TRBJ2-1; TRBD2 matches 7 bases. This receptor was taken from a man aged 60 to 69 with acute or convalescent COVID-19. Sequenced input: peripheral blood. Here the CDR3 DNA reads TGTGCCAGCAGCCCCGTCCAAGCGGGGTACAATGAGCAGTTCTTC. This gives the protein CASSPVQAGYNEQFF.